The next 23 T cell receptor beta chains were all read from a single sample in a study of response to subunit inactivated influenza vaccine. TCRdb ran MiXCR on the RT-PCR reads and lists one entry per CDR3 protein. The table records hundreds of thousands of distinct CDR3 sequences, about 15% of them present only once. This specimen consisted of CD4+ T cells sorted from PBMCs, obtained roughly 24 months after vaccination. The receptors were gathered from a man aged 45 to 70 who received an inactivated influenza vaccine.

The CDR3 DNA is TGTGCCAGTGGGGGCGGACAGGGCGGGCAGCCCCAGCATTTT. Amino acid sequence: CASGGGQGGQPQHF. The chain joins TRBV2 to TRBJ1-5; 8 bases are shared with TRBD1. V was pared by 9 bases and J by 7 bases, with 11 bases of the junction left unmatched. This CDR3 comprises 14 residues. In germline, CDR1 is SNHLY, CDR2 FYNNEI.

This clonotype has more than one count but fewer than ten. The DNA of the CDR3 is TGCGCCAGCAGCCAAGGCCACAGTGGTTCACCCCTCCACTTT. It yields the protein CASSQGHSGSPLHF. The V call is TRBV4-3, the J call TRBJ1-6, with D hard to call. Trimming took off 1 base at V and 9 bases at J, with 10 bases between the two ends. CDR1 is LGHNA, CDR2 YSLEER, per germline. CDR3 length equals 14 residues.

The chain carries TRBV5-1 and TRBJ1-1, with D possibly matching TRBD1 (5 bases). CDR3 size: 15 residues. Germline V gives CDR1 SGHRS, CDR2 YFSETQ. The V end lost 0 bases, the J end lost 5 bases, and 14 bases lay between the germline ends. CDR3 protein: CASSLEVRAGTEAFF. CDR3 in DNA: TGCGCCAGCAGCTTGGAGGTCAGGGCTGGGACTGAAGCTTTCTTT.

There are many counts of this clonotype. The chain employs TRBV20-1 and TRBJ1-2; maybe TRBD1 (6 bases). Trimming stripped 3 bases from V and 4 bases from J, with 18 bases between. This CDR3 is built from 15 residues. CDR1 and CDR2 (germline): DFQATT, SNEGSKA (reference sequence). The CDR3 nucleotides read TGCAGTGCTAGTGGGGGGGCCCGCCGAGGCTATGGCTACACCTTC. Residues: CSASGGARRGYGYTF.

The CDR3 region is CASSLGDGYYGYTF. The DNA of the CDR3 is TGTGCCAGCAGCTTGGGGGACGGATACTATGGCTACACCTTC. This sequence joins TRBV5-4 and TRBJ1-2, with a weak D call TRBD1 (5 bases). This CDR3 comprises 14 residues. CDR1 SGHNT and CDR2 YYREEE come from the germline V gene (reference sequence). V lost 0 bases to trimming and J lost 3 bases, with 9 bases between them.

This clonotype counts as medium-sized. J is TRBJ1-6 and V is TRBV12-3 or TRBV12-4; no firm D call. Trimming left V 4 bases short and J 8 bases short, with 9 bases between. This CDR3 is 13 amino acids long. CDR3 protein: CASSSQAYSPLHF. DNA for the CDR3: TGTGCCAGCAGTTCCCAGGCCTATTCACCCCTCCACTTT.

V and J are TRBV20-1 and TRBJ2-3; D is ambiguous. The germline gives CDR1 DFQATT, CDR2 SNEGSKA (reference sequence). With 3 bases removed from V and 1 base from J, the gap between germline ends came to 11 bases. This CDR3 has 14 residues. CDR3 nucleotides: TGCAGTGCTAGGAGTGACCGCGGCACAGATACGCAGTATTTT. This gives the protein CSARSDRGTDTQYF.

The genes are TRBV7-2 and TRBJ1-5; D may be TRBD1 (5 bases). The CDR3 contains 12 residues. CDR1 is SGHTA, CDR2 FQGNSA, per germline. Trimming took off 1 base at V and 8 bases at J, with 6 bases between the two ends. CDR3 loop: CASSLVGEPQHF. The CDR3 nucleotides read TGTGCCAGCAGCTTAGTGGGGGAGCCCCAGCATTTT.

This clonotype was seen at least ten times. The CDR3 sequence is CASRTGTGIEVNTEAFF. The CDR3 region has the DNA TGCGCCAGCAGAACAGGGACAGGGATAGAGGTGAACACTGAAGCTTTCTTT. This sequence joins TRBV5-1 and TRBJ1-1; 9 bases match TRBD1. The germline V gene has CDR1 SGHRS and CDR2 YFSETQ. The CDR3 length is 17 residues. J was trimmed by 0 bases and V by 5 bases; bases with no gene match: 11.

The rearrangement uses TRBV29-1 and TRBJ2-5, with a weak D call TRBD2 (6 bases). The CDR3 consists of 13 residues. V was shortened by 4 bases and J by 1 base, with 10 bases between the two germline ends. Germline values: CDR1 SQVTM, CDR2 ANQGSEA. CDR3 coding DNA: TGCAGCGTTGCCGGGACTTTCCAAGAGACCCAGTACTTC. Translated: CSVAGTFQETQYF.

This sequence joins TRBV7-9 and TRBJ2-7, with 14 positions matching TRBD2. With V trimmed by 5 bases and J by 7 bases, 7 bases remained unmatched. Germline V lookup: CDR1 SEHNR, CDR2 FQNEAQ (reference sequence). The CDR3 runs to 15 residues. CDR3: CASSTWTSGRKEQYF. In nucleotides, the CDR3 is TGTGCCAGCAGCACCTGGACTAGCGGGAGGAAGGAGCAGTACTTC.

The chain uses TRBV28 and TRBJ2-7, with TRBD2 identical over 13 bases. This CDR3 is 17 amino acids long. Trimming cost V 5 bases and J 3 bases; bases outside gene matches: 10. Germline lookup yields CDR1 MDHEN and CDR2 SYDVKM. The CDR3 region is CASSLARGLAGNYEQYF. CDR3 DNA sequence: TGTGCCAGCAGTCTCGCTCGGGGACTAGCGGGAAACTACGAGCAGTACTTC.

In its sample, this clonotype was seen a few times. The rearrangement joins TRBV15 to TRBJ2-7; 9 bases fit TRBD1. Germline loops: CDR1 LNHNV, CDR2 YYDKDF (reference sequence). CDR3 size: 15 residues. Trimming removed 3 bases from V and 5 bases from J; junction bases left unmatched: 8. CDR3 sequence (DNA): TGTGCCACCAGCAGGGACCCGGGACAGGGCGACGAGCAGTACTTC. Its protein is CATSRDPGQGDEQYF.

This clonotype was recorded a few times. The J gene is TRBJ2-2, the V gene TRBV2; D is ambiguous. The CDR3 totals 14 residues. Per the germline V gene, CDR1 is SNHLY and CDR2 is FYNNEI. V was trimmed by 7 bases and J by 7 bases, leaving 16 bases between them. The chain's CDR3 is CASISDRNGGELFF. The DNA for the CDR3 is TGTGCCAGCATAAGCGATAGGAACGGCGGGGAGCTGTTTTTT.

In this sample, this clonotype turned up a few times. The CDR3 is CASSRDYNTGELFF. The CDR3 DNA reads as TGTGCCAGCAGCCGGGACTACAACACCGGGGAGCTGTTTTTT. The genes are TRBV7-6 and TRBJ2-2; 7 bases line up with TRBD2. CDR1 is SGHVS, CDR2 FNYEAQ, per germline. V dropped 5 bases and J dropped 2; count of bases not matched to a gene: 2. CDR3 size: 14 residues.

The rearrangement links TRBV5-1 to TRBJ1-2; D possibly corresponds to TRBD1 (5 bases). V was pared by 0 bases and J by 4 bases, with 13 bases between. From germline, CDR1 is SGHRS and CDR2 YFSETQ. The CDR3 consists of 15 residues. The CDR3 here is CASSLDYGTIYGYTF. The CDR3 DNA reads TGCGCCAGCAGCTTGGACTACGGGACGATCTATGGCTACACCTTC.

V gene TRBV5-1 combines with J gene TRBJ2-3; possible D gene TRBD1, 5 bases. CDR3 length: 15 amino acids. Trimming took off 4 bases at V and 4 bases at J, with 16 bases between the two ends. Germline lookup yields CDR1 SGHRS and CDR2 YFSETQ. The CDR3 nucleotides read TGCGCCAGCAGCATCGGACATGAAGGGCCAGATACGCAGTATTTT. Translated, it gives CASSIGHEGPDTQYF.

The rearrangement uses TRBV12-3 or TRBV12-4 and TRBJ2-2; 9 bases are a match to TRBD2. V was clipped by 3 bases and J by 4 bases; unmatched bases: 6. This CDR3 has 16 amino acids. The CDR3 DNA is TGTGCCAGCAGTTTCGGAGCGGGAGGCCCCACCGGGGAGCTGTTTTTT. Protein sequence: CASSFGAGGPTGELFF.

Many counts were recorded for this clonotype. The chain joins TRBV4-1 to TRBJ2-3; the match to TRBD1 covers 7 bases. With 1 base clipped from V and 0 bases from J, the junction kept 7 bases outside the gene matches. Per germline, CDR1 MGHRA and CDR2 YSYEKL. CDR3 length: 17 amino acids. The CDR3 DNA reads as TGCGCCAGCAGCCAAGCCCCTACAGGGGCCAGCACAGATACGCAGTATTTT. Its translation: CASSQAPTGASTDTQYF.

This chain joins TRBV24-1 and TRBJ2-1; TRBD2 matches 7 bases. The CDR3 runs 16 residues. V lost 3 bases to trimming and J lost 0 bases; unmatched junction nucleotides: 4. Germline CDR1 is KGHDR and CDR2 is SFDVKD. The CDR3 DNA follows: TGTGCCACCAGTGATGCCACTAGCGTCTCCTACAATGAGCAGTTCTTC. It encodes CATSDATSVSYNEQFF.

A few counts support this clonotype. The genes are TRBV5-1 and TRBJ2-2; the D is unclear. Germline assignment: CDR1 SGHRS and CDR2 YFSETQ. V was trimmed by 4 bases and J by 0 bases, leaving 10 bases between them. This CDR3 region has 15 residues. The CDR3 here is CASSLRHANTGELFF. Written as DNA, the CDR3 is TGCGCCAGCAGCCTAAGACACGCGAACACCGGGGAGCTGTTTTTT. Based on the CDR3 plus reference TRBV5-1 and TRBJ2-2, the full variable domain is KAGVTQTPRYLIKTRGQQVTLSCSPISGHRSVSWYQQTPGQGLQFLFEYFSETQRNKGNFPGRFSGRQFSNSRSEMNVSTLELGDSALYLCASSLRHANTGELFFGEGSRLTVL.

The rearrangement uses TRBV28 and TRBJ2-7; 7 positions agree with TRBD2. The CDR3 runs to 18 residues. The J segment lost 0 bases and the V segment lost 4 bases, leaving 15 bases of the junction unmatched. Germline V gives CDR1 MDHEN, CDR2 SYDVKM. Written as DNA, the CDR3 is TGTGCCAGCAGTTCAGTGGTGGGCGGGAGCTTTAGCTCCTACGAGCAGTACTTC. It codes for CASSSVVGGSFSSYEQYF.

The V call is TRBV20-1, the J call TRBJ1-1; maybe TRBD1 (5 bases). The CDR3 covers 13 residues. V lost 2 bases and J 1 base, leaving 8 bases between the germline ends. CDR1 DFQATT and CDR2 SNEGSKA come from the germline V gene (reference sequence). CDR3 amino acids: CSARTTGNTEAFF. The DNA of the CDR3 is TGCAGTGCTAGAACCACAGGGAACACTGAAGCTTTCTTT.